Each of the 6 T cell receptor beta chains below was sequenced from the same sample in a study of Ad26.COV2.S vaccination and SARS-CoV-2 variants. Here immunoSEQ multiplex PCR was the method, and the copy in TCRdb shows in-frame clones only, minus some. The sample includes about 330,000 clones, roughly 88% of them seen just once. Treatment in this sample: 15 to 20 received Ad26.COV2.S at low or high dose, single or two shots; 5 received placebo; per-sample allocation not given. Sample collection was performed on day 63 after the first vaccine or placebo injection. This material consisted of peripheral blood, taken in a trial of Ad26.COV2.S vaccine versus placebo. The receptors originated from a person between 18 and 60 years old who received the Ad26.COV2.S COVID-19 vaccine or a placebo.

The chain carries TRBV29-1 and TRBJ2-7; the match to TRBD2 covers 10 bases. Germline V CDR1 and CDR2: SQVTM, ANQGSEA. Trimming at V came to 6 bases and at J to 1 base, leaving 9 bases not matched to a gene. This CDR3 contains 15 residues. DNA of the CDR3: TGCAGCGTACGGCCTGTACTAGCGGGGTCCTACGAGCAGTACTTC. Amino acid sequence: CSVRPVLAGSYEQYF.

The rearrangement joins TRBV4-2 to TRBJ2-3; 9 bases are shared with TRBD2. After removal of 1 base from V and 2 bases from J, the junction contained 10 bases not matched to a gene. The CDR3 consists of 18 residues. In germline, CDR1 is LGHNA, CDR2 YNFKEQ. CDR3 in amino acids: CASSQVGEIAGDTDTQYF. The CDR3 DNA is TGTGCCAGCAGCCAAGTGGGAGAAATAGCGGGAGACACAGATACGCAGTATTTT.

This clone has only a few counts. This chain connects TRBV7-9 to TRBJ2-7; D remains unclear. V lost 2 bases to trimming and J lost 5 bases, with 7 bases between them. The germline CDR1 and CDR2 sequences are SEHNR and FQNEAQ (reference sequence). The CDR3 extends over 12 amino acids. This CDR3 reads CASSLLYHEQYF. The CDR3 nucleotides read TGTGCCAGCAGCTTATTGTACCACGAGCAGTACTTC.

A word on this clone: The sample contains more than one DNA sequence encoding this CDR3. The rearrangement uses TRBV5-1 and TRBJ1-3; unclear D gene. V was pared by 3 bases and J by 1 base, with 8 bases between. Germline V gives CDR1 SGHRS, CDR2 YFSETQ. The CDR3 loop spans 14 amino acids. The CDR3 DNA reads TGCGCCAGCAGCTCCGAGGGTTCTGGAAACACCATATATTTT. Protein: CASSSEGSGNTIYF.

This rearrangement joins TRBV3-1 (or the pseudogene TRBV3-2) to TRBJ1-6; D not certain. With 4 bases removed from V and 7 bases from J, the gap between germline ends came to 11 bases. In germline, CDR1 is LGHDT, CDR2 YNNKEL (reference sequence). CDR3 length equals 14 residues. The CDR3 sequence: CASSLAGVNSPLHF. The CDR3 DNA sequence: TGTGCCAGCAGCCTGGCTGGAGTCAATTCACCCCTCCACTTT.

V usage is TRBV5-3 and J usage is TRBJ2-7; D is unclear. TRBV5-3 is classed as an ORF, of uncertain function. The CDR3 runs to 8 residues. V was pared by 10 bases and J by 4 bases, with 3 bases between. CDR3 bases: TGTGCCCAATACGAGCAGTACGTC. This sequence encodes CAQYEQYV.